One and the same sample provided the 2 T cell receptor beta chains below, sequenced in a study of identical twins. TCRdb used MiXCR to reprocess the 5' RACE reads, holding one entry per CDR3 protein. The sample carries 1.5 million to 2 million distinct CDR3 sequences, about 32% recorded once. Source material: cord blood. Receptors originate from a newborn girl in good health.

The chain carries TRBV27 and TRBJ2-1; D not resolved. Germline V gives CDR1 MNHEY, CDR2 SMNVEV (reference sequence). Trimming pared 3 bases from V and 4 bases from J, leaving 10 bases between. The CDR3 has 14 residues. The CDR3 sequence is CASSFSLHYNEQFF. The DNA of the CDR3 is TGTGCCAGCAGTTTTTCTCTCCATTACAATGAGCAGTTCTTC.

The chain is built from TRBV2 and TRBJ1-5; D might be TRBD1 (5 bases). CDR1 is SNHLY, CDR2 FYNNEI, per germline. CDR3 length: 13 residues. V dropped 10 bases and J dropped 5 bases, with 15 bases sitting between them. CDR3 protein: CATEDTADQPQHF. The CDR3, as DNA: TGTGCCACCGAGGACACTGCCGATCAGCCCCAGCATTTT.